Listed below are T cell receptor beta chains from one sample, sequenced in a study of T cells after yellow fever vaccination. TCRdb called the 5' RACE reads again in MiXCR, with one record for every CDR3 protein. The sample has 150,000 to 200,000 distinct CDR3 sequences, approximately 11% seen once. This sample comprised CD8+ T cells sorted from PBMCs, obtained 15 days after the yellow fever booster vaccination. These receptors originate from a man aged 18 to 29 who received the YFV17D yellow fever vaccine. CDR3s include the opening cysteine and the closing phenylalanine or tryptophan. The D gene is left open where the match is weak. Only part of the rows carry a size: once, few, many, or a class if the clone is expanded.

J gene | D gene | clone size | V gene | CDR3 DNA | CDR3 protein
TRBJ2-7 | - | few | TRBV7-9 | TGTGCCAGCAGCTCTCTCAACTACGAGCAGTACTTC | CASSSLNYEQYF
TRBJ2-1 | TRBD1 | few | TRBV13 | TGTGCCAGCAGCCCTCGGACAGGGGACAATGAGCAGTTCTTC | CASSPRTGDNEQFF
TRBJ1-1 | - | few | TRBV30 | TGTGCCTGGAGTGTACTCAGCACTGAAGCTTTCTTT | CAWSVLSTEAFF
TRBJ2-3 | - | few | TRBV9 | TGTGCCAGCAGCGTAGGCGGGGCAGATACGCAGTATTTT | CASSVGGADTQYF
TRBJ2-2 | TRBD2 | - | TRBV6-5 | TGTGCCAGCAGTCCAGCGGGAGGCGGGGAGCTGTTTTTT | CASSPAGGGELFF
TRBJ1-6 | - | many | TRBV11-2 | TGTGCCAGCAGAGTAAAGAATTCACCCCTCCACTTT | CASRVKNSPLHF
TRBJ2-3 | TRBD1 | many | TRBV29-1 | TGCAGCGTTGTGGGGACAGAAGGAAATACGCAGTATTTT | CSVVGTEGNTQYF
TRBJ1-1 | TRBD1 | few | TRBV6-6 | TGTGCCAGCAGCCGCGGGGGGACAGGGGCTTTCTTT | CASSRGGTGAFF
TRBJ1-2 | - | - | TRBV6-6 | TGTGCCAGCTATAGAAAGGAGGGGCGAAGCTATGGCTACACCTTC | CASYRKEGRSYGYTF
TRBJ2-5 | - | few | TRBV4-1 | TGCGCCAGCAGCCAAGATCAGGCGGGATTCGGGACCCAGTACTTC | CASSQDQAGFGTQYF
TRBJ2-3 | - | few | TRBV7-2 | TGTGCCAGCAGCTTAATGGGGAGTGGCACAGATACGCAGTATTTT | CASSLMGSGTDTQYF
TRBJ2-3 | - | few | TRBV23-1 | TGCGCCAGCAGTCAATCGAGATGCGAGGACTGTCTCTCCTTCACAGATACGCAGTATTTT | CASSQSRCEDCLSFTDTQYF
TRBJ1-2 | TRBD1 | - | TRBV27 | TGTGCCAGCAGTTCAGGGGGGCGGGGTTATGGCTACACCTTC | CASSSGGRGYGYTF
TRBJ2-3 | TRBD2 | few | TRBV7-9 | TGTGCCAGCAGCTCGTGGGGGGGACCTATGGCGCAGTATTTT | CASSSWGGPMAQYF
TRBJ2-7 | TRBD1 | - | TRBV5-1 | TGCGCCAGCAGCTTGTACGGGACAGACTCCTACGAGCAGTACTTC | CASSLYGTDSYEQYF
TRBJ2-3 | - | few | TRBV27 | TGTGCCAGCAGTTTAGTTTACGGGACAAGGGGAGATACGCAGTATTTT | CASSLVYGTRGDTQYF
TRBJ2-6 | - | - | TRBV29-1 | TGCAGCGTTGACGACAGCTCTGGGGCCATCGTCCTGACTTTC | CSVDDSSGAIVLTF
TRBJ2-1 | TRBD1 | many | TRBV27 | TGTGCCAGCAGTAGGACTTCCGGGACAGGGGGGGCGAATGAGCAGTTCTTC | CASSRTSGTGGANEQFF
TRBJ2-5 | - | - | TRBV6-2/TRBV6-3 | TGTGCCAGCACGGGGCAACAAGAGACCCAGTACTTC | CASTGQQETQYF
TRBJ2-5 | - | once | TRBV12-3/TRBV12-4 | TGTGCCAGCAGTTTAGGGACCATAGAGACCCAGTACTTC | CASSLGTIETQYF
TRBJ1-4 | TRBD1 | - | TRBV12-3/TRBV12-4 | TGTGCCAGCAGTAAAAAGGGACAGGGCCTCGTACGTGATGAAAAACTGTTTTTT | CASSKKGQGLVRDEKLFF
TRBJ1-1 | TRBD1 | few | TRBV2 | TGTGCCAGCAGTGACCCGGACAGGGGGTACACTGAAGCTTTCTTT | CASSDPDRGYTEAFF
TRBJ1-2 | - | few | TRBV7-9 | TGTGCCAGCAGTTATGTCTCTCTTGCCCTGGAAGGCTACACCTTC | CASSYVSLALEGYTF
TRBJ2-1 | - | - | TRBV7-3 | TGTGCCAGCAGCCCCTCCCTAGTCGAGGAGCAGTTCTTC | CASSPSLVEEQFF